This is a list of T cell receptor beta chains from one sample in a study of PD-1 and CTLA-4 blockade in melanoma. Assay used: immunoSEQ multiplex PCR; TCRdb lists only in-frame clones, some missing. The table has 30,000 or so clones, 80% to 95% seen once. The specimen was CD8+ T cells from peripheral blood, collected from a patient given anti-PD-1 treatment. The receptor set was obtained from a human donor with melanoma. CDR3s include the opening cysteine and the closing phenylalanine or tryptophan. D genes are given only for firm matches. Clone size, where shown, is once, few, many, or a class for clones that have expanded.

clone size	CDR3 length	V gene	D gene	J gene	CDR3 protein	CDR3 DNA
-	15	TRBV18	-	TRBJ2-3	CASSPPDPPTDTQYF	TGTGCCAGCTCACCTCCAGACCCCCCCACAGATACGCAGTATTTT
-	14	TRBV7-9	-	TRBJ2-1	CASSLGEDYNEQFF	TGTGCCAGCAGCTTAGGAGAGGACTACAATGAGCAGTTCTTC
-	12	TRBV30	-	TRBJ1-4	CAWRRANEKLFF	TGTGCCTGGCGACGGGCTAATGAAAAACTGTTTTTT
-	17	TRBV7-6	TRBD1	TRBJ1-2	CASSLETGGTGNYGYTF	TGTGCCAGCAGCTTAGAGACAGGGGGCACAGGGAACTATGGCTACACCTTC
-	16	TRBV5-1	TRBD2	TRBJ2-1	CASSLTSGRIYNEQFF	TGCGCCAGCAGCTTGACTAGCGGGAGGATCTACAATGAGCAGTTCTTC
once	18	TRBV9	TRBD2	TRBJ2-5	CASDDRRSSGGLQETQYF	TGTGCCAGCGACGACCGCAGGTCTAGCGGGGGGTTACAAGAGACCCAGTACTTC
-	14	TRBV15	-	TRBJ2-7	CATSRDQGNYEQYF	TGTGCCACCAGCAGAGATCAGGGGAACTACGAGCAGTACTTC
once	13	TRBV27	-	TRBJ2-1	CASSSGARDEQFF	TGTGCCAGCAGTTCCGGGGCGAGGGATGAGCAGTTCTTC
-	13	TRBV3-1/TRBV3-2	-	TRBJ2-7	CASSQELSYEQYF	TGTGCCAGCAGCCAAGAACTTTCCTACGAGCAGTACTTC
-	18	TRBV12-2	-	TRBJ2-3	CASRPVPAGDLSTDTQYF	TGTGCAAGTCGCCCAGTCCCTGCGGGGGACCTCTCCACAGATACGCAGTATTTT
-	14	TRBV11-2	-	TRBJ2-7	CASSLGRANPEQYF	TGTGCCAGCAGCTTAGGACGAGCAAATCCTGAGCAGTACTTC
-	13	TRBV30	-	TRBJ2-7	CAWSVPRPYEQYF	TGTGCCTGGAGTGTACCTAGACCCTACGAGCAGTACTTC
once	12	TRBV7-2	-	TRBJ1-2	CASSSGEYGYTF	TGTGCCAGCAGCTCAGGGGAGTATGGCTACACCTTC
-	13	TRBV27	-	TRBJ1-1	CASNPRWGTEAFF	TGTGCCAGCAACCCTAGGTGGGGCACTGAAGCTTTCTTT
-	16	TRBV9	TRBD2	TRBJ2-3	CASSHHTSGSSDTQYF	TGTGCCAGCAGCCACCATACTAGCGGGAGTTCAGATACGCAGTATTTT
-	14	TRBV27	-	TRBJ2-7	CASSSELNAYEQYF	TGTGCCAGCAGTTCTGAGCTTAATGCCTACGAGCAGTACTTC
-	12	TRBV30	-	TRBJ1-1	CAWGPGGTEAFF	TGTGCCTGGGGCCCTGGGGGCACTGAAGCTTTCTTT
-	14	TRBV15	-	TRBJ1-5	CATRSQGRNQPQHF	TGTGCCACCAGGTCTCAGGGAAGGAATCAACCCCAGCATTTT
-	15	TRBV27	-	TRBJ1-4	CASSPSGRINEKLFF	TGTGCCAGCAGTCCCTCCGGACGGATTAATGAAAAACTGTTTTTT
-	14	TRBV5-1	TRBD2	TRBJ2-1	CASSFSSGPDEQFF	TGCGCCAGCAGCTTTTCTAGCGGGCCCGACGAGCAGTTCTTC
-	13	TRBV30	-	TRBJ1-1	CACEVGVNAEAFF	TGTGCCTGCGAGGTAGGGGTAAACGCTGAAGCTTTCTTT
-	13	TRBV4-1	-	TRBJ1-1	CASSQLRNTEAFF	TGCGCCAGCAGCCAACTGCGTAACACTGAAGCTTTCTTT
-	17	TRBV2	-	TRBJ2-1	CASSGAIADFSYNEQFF	TGTGCCAGCAGTGGGGCCATAGCGGACTTTTCCTACAATGAGCAGTTCTTC
-	14	TRBV5-4	TRBD1	TRBJ1-1	CASSTGQGQTEAFF	TGTGCCAGCAGCACCGGACAGGGACAGACTGAAGCTTTCTTT
-	14	TRBV5-8	TRBD1	TRBJ1-1	CASTLRGLDTEAFF	TGTGCCAGCACCCTAAGGGGGCTAGACACTGAAGCTTTCTTT
-	14	TRBV7-9	-	TRBJ2-7	CASSLGGSPDEQYF	TGTGCCAGCAGCTTAGGGGGCAGTCCTGACGAGCAGTACTTC
-	18	TRBV29-1	TRBD2	TRBJ2-1	CSVFPGLAGAQSYNEQFF	TGCAGCGTTTTTCCCGGACTAGCGGGAGCCCAATCCTACAATGAGCAGTTCTTC
-	13	TRBV6-6	-	TRBJ2-3	CASSLLAPDTQYF	TGTGCCAGCAGTCTACTAGCACCAGATACGCAGTATTTT
-	14	TRBV2	-	TRBJ1-3	CASSETDSGNTIYF	TGTGCCAGCAGTGAGACCGACTCTGGAAACACCATATATTTT
-	14	TRBV4-1	-	TRBJ1-1	CASSPAGQFLEAFF	TGCGCCAGCAGCCCGGCCGGACAGTTCTTAGAAGCTTTCTTT
-	16	TRBV11-2	-	TRBJ1-1	CASSLVVAEGRDEAFF	TGTGCCAGCAGCTTAGTAGTGGCAGAAGGGCGAGATGAAGCTTTCTTT
once	13	TRBV6-5	-	TRBJ2-1	CASSFPGESEQFF	TGTGCCAGCAGTTTTCCAGGGGAATCTGAGCAGTTCTTC
-	11	TRBV7-9	-	TRBJ2-1	CASSLGNEQFF	TGTGCCAGCAGCTTAGGTAATGAGCAGTTCTTC
-	13	TRBV28	-	TRBJ2-5	CASSRGGRETQYF	TGTGCCAGCAGTAGAGGGGGGCGGGAGACCCAGTACTTC
-	12	TRBV2	-	TRBJ2-7	CASTRESYEQYF	TGTGCCAGCACGCGCGAATCCTACGAGCAGTACTTC
-	17	TRBV7-9	-	TRBJ1-5	CASSLAGGTEGYQPQHF	TGTGCCAGCAGCTTAGCCGGGGGGACTGAGGGTTACCAGCCCCAGCATTTT
-	11	TRBV30	-	TRBJ1-2	CAFGEVSGYTF	TGTGCCTTCGGGGAGGTTTCTGGCTACACCTTC
-	15	TRBV27	-	TRBJ2-3	CASSLSLPGADTQYF	TGTGCCAGCAGTTTATCCCTCCCGGGAGCAGATACGCAGTATTTT
-	15	TRBV15	-	TRBJ2-2	CATSRGLGDTGELFF	TGTGCCACCAGCAGAGGTCTCGGAGACACCGGGGAGCTGTTTTTT
-	15	TRBV27	TRBD2	TRBJ2-1	CASSRAGVSYNEQFF	TGTGCCAGCAGTCGAGCGGGAGTCTCCTACAATGAGCAGTTCTTC
-	14	TRBV7-2	-	TRBJ1-4	CASSLVFGDEKLFF	TGTGCCAGCAGCTTAGTGTTCGGGGATGAAAAACTGTTTTTT
-	13	TRBV28	-	TRBJ2-7	CASAAAEDYEQYF	TGTGCCAGCGCGGCAGCTGAAGACTACGAGCAGTACTTC
-	19	TRBV28	TRBD2	TRBJ2-1	CASSFPSGLAGIESNEQFF	TGTGCCAGCAGTTTCCCGTCGGGACTAGCGGGAATAGAGAGCAATGAGCAGTTCTTC
-	17	TRBV10-1	TRBD1	TRBJ2-2	CASRGPPGQGFAGELFF	TGCGCCAGCAGGGGGCCTCCGGGACAGGGATTCGCCGGGGAGCTGTTTTTT
few	16	TRBV7-9	TRBD2	TRBJ2-2	CASSPSGSGNTGELFF	TGTGCCAGCAGCCCTAGCGGGAGTGGGAACACCGGGGAGCTGTTTTTT
once	15	TRBV19	TRBD2	TRBJ2-1	CASSSSAGFYNEQFF	TGTGCCAGTAGCTCCTCAGCGGGGTTCTACAATGAGCAGTTCTTC
-	15	TRBV27	TRBD2	TRBJ2-5	CASSQGLAVQETQYF	TGTGCCAGCAGCCAGGGACTAGCAGTCCAAGAGACCCAGTACTTC
-	13	TRBV29-1	TRBD1	TRBJ1-3	CSVVGTGGNTIYF	TGCAGCGTTGTGGGGACAGGTGGGAACACCATATATTTT
-	14	TRBV7-8	TRBD1	TRBJ2-7	CASSYRTGNYEQYF	TGTGCCAGCAGCTACAGGACAGGGAACTACGAGCAGTACTTC
-	14	TRBV7-9	-	TRBJ2-7	CASSLVGRSYEQYF	TGTGCCAGCAGCTTAGTTGGCAGATCCTACGAGCAGTACTTC
-	15	TRBV7-9	-	TRBJ1-4	CASSPKRNTNEKLFF	TGTGCCAGCAGCCCTAAAAGGAACACGAATGAAAAACTGTTTTTT
-	15	TRBV27	TRBD1	TRBJ2-1	CASSYSADRANEQFF	TGTGCCAGCAGTTATTCCGCGGACAGGGCCAATGAGCAGTTCTTC
-	15	TRBV5-1	-	TRBJ1-6	CASSLAQGMNSPLHF	TGCGCCAGCAGCTTAGCACAGGGAATGAATTCACCCCTCCACTTT
-	15	TRBV5-6	TRBD1	TRBJ1-5	CASSSGQGVNQPQHF	TGTGCCAGCAGCTCGGGACAGGGAGTCAATCAGCCCCAGCATTTT